This T cell receptor beta chain was recorded in a study of blood T cell repertoires in COVID-19. Study in general: Samples of COVID-19 (acute and convalescent) were obtained from the United States, Italy and Spain. T cells, B-cell-depleted T cells, or PBMCs provided the cDNA or gDNA that served as material.

The CDR3 totals 14 residues. J was trimmed by 7 bases and V by 4 bases; bases with no gene match: 7. Germline CDR1 reads SGHRS; CDR2 reads YFSETQ. As originally analysed: Reference gene primer amplification in the assay estimated nucleated cell counts. Assay used: immunoSEQ multiplex PCR; TCRdb lists only in-frame clones, some missing. V and J calls plus clone size are reproduced from that table; the DNA served to infer D and trimming. There are more than 35,000 clones in the sample; about 82% occur only once, and under 50% lies in the top ten. This sequence joins TRBV5-1 and TRBJ1-5; 8 nucleotides align to TRBD1. The receptor's source is an elderly man with active or convalescent COVID-19. Sequenced material: peripheral blood. CDR3 sequence (DNA): TGCGCCAGCAGCCCGGGGGACAGGCCGCAGCCCCAGCATTTT. The encoded protein is CASSPGDRPQPQHF.